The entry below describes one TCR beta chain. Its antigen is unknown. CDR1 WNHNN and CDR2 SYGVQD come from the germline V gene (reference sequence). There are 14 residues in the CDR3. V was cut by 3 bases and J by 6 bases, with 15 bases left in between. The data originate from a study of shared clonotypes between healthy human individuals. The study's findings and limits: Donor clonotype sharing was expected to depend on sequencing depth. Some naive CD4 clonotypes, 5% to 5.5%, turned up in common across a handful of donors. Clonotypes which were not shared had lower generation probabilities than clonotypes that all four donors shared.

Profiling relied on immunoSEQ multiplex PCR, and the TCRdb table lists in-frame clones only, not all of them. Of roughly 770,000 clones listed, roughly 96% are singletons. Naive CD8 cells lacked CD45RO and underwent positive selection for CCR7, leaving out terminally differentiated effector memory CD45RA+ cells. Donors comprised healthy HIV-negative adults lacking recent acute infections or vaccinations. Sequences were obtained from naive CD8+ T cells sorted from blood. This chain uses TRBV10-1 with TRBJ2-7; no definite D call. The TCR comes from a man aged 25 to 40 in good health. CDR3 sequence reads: CASSDSDMDGEQYF. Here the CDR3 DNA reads TGCGCCAGCAGTGACTCCGACATGGACGGCGAGCAGTACTTC.